This T cell receptor (beta chain) derives from a study of blood T cells in healthy people across ages. Study summary: The template switching approach captured approximately one barcoded beta molecule for every two T cells.

As to this clonotype: A clone one base away is much larger, so this may be a read error.

It was with a sample-barcoded 5' primer and a J-beta primer mix that a second PCR of about 6 to 12 cycles was run. There were at least 2.5 million CDR3-containing paired-end reads obtained from each sample. Each CDR3 protein is one row after TCRdb ran MiXCR on the 5' RACE reads. This table has around 870,000 distinct CDR3 sequences, around 26% appearing once. Looked up from germline, CDR1 is SGHTA and CDR2 is FQGNSA. Unmatched junction bases numbered 9, after V lost 0 bases and J lost 2 bases. The CDR3 extends over 17 amino acids. The sample taken for sequencing was blood. The genes are TRBV7-2 and TRBJ2-5, with 7 bases lining up with TRBD2. The clonotype was recovered from a woman of 80 years or more in good health. CDR3 loop: CTSSLAQGGIIQETQYF. CDR3 in DNA: TGTACCAGCAGCTTAGCCCAGGGAGGGATAATTCAAGAGACCCAGTACTTC.